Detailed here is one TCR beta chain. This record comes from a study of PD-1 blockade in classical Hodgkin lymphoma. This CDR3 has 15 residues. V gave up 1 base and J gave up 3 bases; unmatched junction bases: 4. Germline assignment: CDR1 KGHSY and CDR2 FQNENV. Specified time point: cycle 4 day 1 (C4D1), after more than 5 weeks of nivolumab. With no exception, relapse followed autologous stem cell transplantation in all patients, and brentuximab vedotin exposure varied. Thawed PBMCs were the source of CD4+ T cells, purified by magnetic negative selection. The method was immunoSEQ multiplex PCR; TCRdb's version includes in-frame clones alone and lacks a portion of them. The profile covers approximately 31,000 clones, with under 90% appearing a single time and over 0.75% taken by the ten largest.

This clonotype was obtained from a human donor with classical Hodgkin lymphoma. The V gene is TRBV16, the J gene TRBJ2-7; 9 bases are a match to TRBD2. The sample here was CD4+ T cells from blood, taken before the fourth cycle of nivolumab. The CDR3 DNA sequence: TGTGCCAGCAGCCAATTCGGGACTAGCAGCTACGAGCAGTACTTC. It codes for CASSQFGTSSYEQYF.